The 18 T cell receptor beta chains given below trace back to one sample, sequenced in a study of T cell responses to AZD1222 COVID-19 vaccine. Clones were sequenced by immunoSEQ multiplex PCR, and TCRdb holds only the in-frame ones, with some missing. The repertoire holds about 110,000 clones, with more than 75% as singletons. The sequencing used peripheral blood, collected on day 0 of AZD1222 vaccination. The receptors come from an adult in good health.

V is TRBV7-9 and J is TRBJ2-7; possibly TRBD2 for D (5 bases). The CDR3 is made up of 12 amino acids. The germline V and J ends were trimmed by 4 bases and 12 bases, with 16 bases remaining between them. The germline gives CDR1 SEHNR, CDR2 FQNEAQ (reference sequence). CDR3 sequence reads: CASSSRTGIGYF. CDR3 nucleotides: TGTGCCAGCAGCTCCCGGACCGGGATCGGGTACTTC.

CDR3 amino acids: CASSYGTSGHNEQFF. CDR3 sequence (DNA): TGTGCCAGCAGTTACGGGACTAGCGGTCACAATGAGCAGTTCTTC. The rearrangement links TRBV6-2 or TRBV6-3 to TRBJ2-1, with 11 bases matching TRBD2. The CDR3 covers 15 residues. The V segment lost 2 bases and the J segment 5 bases; nucleotides outside the gene matches: 2. Germline CDR1 reads MNHEY; CDR2 reads SVGEGT.

V usage is TRBV24-1 and J usage is TRBJ2-3; weak D call: TRBD2 (6 bases). Trimming removed 9 bases from V and 1 base from J, with 19 bases in between. Germline loops: CDR1 KGHDR, CDR2 SFDVKD. This CDR3 is built from 16 residues. This CDR3 is CATSDPTSFGTDTQYF. Written as DNA, the CDR3 is TGTGCCACCTCTGACCCCACTAGCTTTGGCACAGATACGCAGTATTTT.

This clone was detected a few times. The chain couples TRBV6-2 or TRBV6-3 to TRBJ1-1; no clear D gene. There are 13 residues in the CDR3. V was cut by 4 bases and J by 1 base, with 7 bases left in between. CDR1 is MNHEY and CDR2 is SVGEGT in the germline V gene. CDR3 sequence reads: CASSLWGNTEAFF. The CDR3 DNA is TGTGCCAGCAGTTTATGGGGGAACACTGAAGCTTTCTTT.

The V gene is TRBV12-3 or TRBV12-4, the J gene TRBJ1-1; D remains unclear. The CDR3 has 13 residues. V gave up 7 bases and J gave up 2 bases, with 11 bases separating them. The CDR3 DNA follows: TGTGCCAGCACAAAACAGCGAAACACTGAAGCTTTCTTT. Its protein product is CASTKQRNTEAFF.

This clone is a singleton in its sample. The rearrangement uses TRBV11-1 and TRBJ2-1, with D uncertain. Germline V gene sequence: CDR1 SGHAT, CDR2 FQDESV (reference sequence). There are 13 residues in the CDR3. V was pared by 7 bases and J by 7 bases, with 14 bases between. The chain's CDR3 is CASTTWNRNEQFF. As DNA, the CDR3 is TGTGCCAGCACCACCTGGAATCGAAATGAGCAGTTCTTC.

The chain recombines TRBV27 with TRBJ1-4, with D possibly TRBD1 on 6 matching bases. The CDR3 spans 14 residues. Between the trimmed V and J ends, which lost 0 bases and 4 bases, there was a span of 6 bases. CDR1 is MNHEY, CDR2 SMNVEV, per germline (reference sequence). The CDR3 sequence: CASSLSRGNEKLFF. As DNA, the CDR3 is TGTGCCAGCAGTTTATCCAGGGGTAATGAAAAACTGTTTTTT.

The V gene is TRBV7-8, the J gene TRBJ2-1; TRBD2 matches at 9 bases. The CDR3 totals 19 residues. The V segment lost 5 bases and the J segment 4 bases; nucleotides outside the gene matches: 18. Germline V gene sequence: CDR1 SGHVS, CDR2 FQNEAQ. Here the CDR3 DNA reads TGTGCCAGCAGCCATGGCCGGGACGGACGACTAGCGGAGTACAATGAGCAGTTCTTC. As protein: CASSHGRDGRLAEYNEQFF.

J is TRBJ2-1 and V is TRBV11-3; D call uncertain. Deletions cut 4 bases from V and 4 bases from J, with 11 bases between. Germline CDR1 is SGHNT and CDR2 is YENEEA. The CDR3 extends over 14 amino acids. Here the CDR3 DNA reads TGTGCCAGCAGCTCCACCCTGGGATACAATGAGCAGTTCTTC. As protein: CASSSTLGYNEQFF.

The chain is built from TRBV7-9 and TRBJ1-6, with TRBD1 identical over 9 bases. The CDR3 has 14 amino acids. Germline-derived CDR1 and CDR2 are SEHNR and FQNEAQ (reference sequence). With 5 bases clipped from V and 12 bases from J, the junction kept 8 bases outside the gene matches. The CDR3 nucleotides are TGTGCCAGCAGCCCACAGAGACAGGGGGGACCCCTCCACTTT. Its protein product is CASSPQRQGGPLHF.

The CDR3 DNA reads TGTGCCAGCAGCCACCGGACTAGCGGGCGGGCCGGGGAGCTGTTTTTT. Translation gives CASSHRTSGRAGELFF. The V and J genes are TRBV3-1 (or the pseudogene TRBV3-2) and TRBJ2-2, with 11 bases lining up with TRBD2. Germline V gives CDR1 LGHDT, CDR2 YNNKEL (reference sequence). CDR3 length: 16 amino acids. The junction had 6 bases not matched to a gene; V was cut back by 3 bases and J by 6 bases.

The chain has TRBV5-1 and TRBJ2-1, with a weak D call TRBD1 (5 bases). In germline, CDR1 is SGHRS, CDR2 YFSETQ. This CDR3 contains 16 residues. Trimming removed 1 base from V and 0 bases from J, with 11 bases in between. The CDR3 reads CASSLSVGASYNEQFF. Here the CDR3 DNA reads TGCGCCAGCAGCTTGTCGGTAGGGGCCTCCTACAATGAGCAGTTCTTC.

The J gene is TRBJ1-3, the V gene TRBV6-5; D remains unclear. The CDR3 has 16 residues. The V end lost 4 bases, the J end lost 0 bases, and 13 bases lay between the germline ends. CDR1 is MNHEY and CDR2 is SVGAGI in the germline V gene. The CDR3 DNA reads TGTGCCAGCAGTTCACACCTGGTACACTCTGGAAACACCATATATTTT. Its protein is CASSSHLVHSGNTIYF.

The chain has TRBV19 and TRBJ1-2, with TRBD1 matching over 7 bases. The CDR3 is 14 amino acids. CDR1 is LNHDA and CDR2 is SQIVND in the germline V gene (reference sequence). J gave up 4 bases and V 11 bases, and 13 bases lay outside the gene matches. CDR3 sequence (DNA): TGTGCCCTCGGCTGGGACAGAAGTATCTATGGCTACACCTTC. Protein product: CALGWDRSIYGYTF.

The CDR3 sequence is CASSFGTRNTGELFF. DNA of the CDR3: TGTGCCAGCAGCTTCGGGACTAGAAACACCGGGGAGCTGTTTTTT. The rearrangement uses TRBV5-8 and TRBJ2-2, with 8 bases aligning to TRBD2. V lost 2 bases, J lost 2 bases, and 2 bases stayed unmatched. The germline CDR1 and CDR2 sequences are SGHTS and YDEGEE. The CDR3 has 15 residues.

Turning to this clone: Germline and junction disagree at one end, which may indicate a read error. V is TRBV19 and J is TRBJ1-2; 8 bases align to TRBD1. CDR1 is LNHDA and CDR2 is SQIVND in the germline V gene (reference sequence). CDR3 length: 13 residues. The CDR3 bases are TGCGAATCGGGGACAGGTAGTTTGTATGGCTACACCTTC. Encoded protein: CESGTGSLYGYTF. Full variable domain (missing parts from reference TRBV19 and TRBJ1-2): DGGITQSPKYLFRKEGQNVTLSCEQNLNHDAMYWYRQDPGQGLRLIYYSQIVNDFQKGDIAEGYSVSREKKESFPLTVTSAQKNPTAFYLCESGTGSLYGYTFGSGTRLTVV.

The chain uses TRBV7-2 and TRBJ2-1, with TRBD1 identical over 9 bases. CDR1 is SGHTA, CDR2 FQGNSA, per germline. This CDR3 is 12 amino acids long. V dropped 5 bases and J dropped 14; count of bases not matched to a gene: 7. The DNA of the CDR3 is TGTGCCAGCAGCCTAGGTGGGACAGGGAAGTTCTTC. Amino acids: CASSLGGTGKFF.

This clone was picked up one time. This rearrangement joins TRBV2 to TRBJ1-1, with D maybe TRBD1 (5 bases). There are 15 residues in the CDR3. Trimming left V 2 bases short and J 0 bases short, with 10 bases between. Germline CDR1 is SNHLY and CDR2 is FYNNEI. The CDR3 DNA sequence: TGTGCCAGCAGTGAACGGGGCAGGGTGAACACTGAAGCTTTCTTT. Translation gives CASSERGRVNTEAFF. Complete variable domain (other parts from reference TRBV2 and TRBJ1-1): EPEVTQTPSHQVTQMGQEVILRCVPISNHLYFYWYRQILGQKVEFLVSFYNNEISEKSEIFDDQFSVERPDGSNFTLKIRSTKLEDSAMYFCASSERGRVNTEAFFGQGTRLTVV.